This T cell receptor (beta chain) appears in the sequencing data of a study of immune cell composition in non-small cell lung cancer. The study's findings and limits: Clones >0.5% enriched in tumour were rarer in adenocarcinoma (33%) than squamous (roughly 75%). Lung squamous cell carcinoma tumours had significantly higher top 10 clone scores and productive clonality than lung adenocarcinoma. Tumour TCR-beta clonality showed no significant link to smoking pack-years.

Genomic DNA came from frozen unsorted single-cell suspensions. As concerns this clone: The antigen is not known.

Method: immunoSEQ multiplex PCR; TCRdb's copy keeps in-frame clones and lacks some. The sample consists of about 4,600 clones, more than 75% of them appearing once. The V gene's germline CDR1 is SGHTA and CDR2 FQGNSA. Trimming pared 1 base from V and 4 bases from J, leaving 11 bases between. The CDR3 contains 15 residues. The rearrangement links TRBV7-2 to TRBJ1-3; D might be TRBD1 (5 bases). The TCR comes from a human donor with non-small cell lung cancer. The sequenced sample consisted of lung tumor tissue. The CDR3 sequence is CASSLGNQGGNTIYF. The DNA of the CDR3 is TGTGCCAGCAGCTTAGGGAACCAGGGCGGAAACACCATATATTTT. Using reference TRBV7-2 and TRBJ1-3 for the parts outside the CDR3, the full variable domain is GAGVSQSPSNKVTEKGKDVELRCDPISGHTALYWYRQSLGQGLEFLIYFQGNSAPDKSGLPSDRFSAERTGGSVSTLTIQRTQQEDSAVYLCASSLGNQGGNTIYFGEGSWLTVV.